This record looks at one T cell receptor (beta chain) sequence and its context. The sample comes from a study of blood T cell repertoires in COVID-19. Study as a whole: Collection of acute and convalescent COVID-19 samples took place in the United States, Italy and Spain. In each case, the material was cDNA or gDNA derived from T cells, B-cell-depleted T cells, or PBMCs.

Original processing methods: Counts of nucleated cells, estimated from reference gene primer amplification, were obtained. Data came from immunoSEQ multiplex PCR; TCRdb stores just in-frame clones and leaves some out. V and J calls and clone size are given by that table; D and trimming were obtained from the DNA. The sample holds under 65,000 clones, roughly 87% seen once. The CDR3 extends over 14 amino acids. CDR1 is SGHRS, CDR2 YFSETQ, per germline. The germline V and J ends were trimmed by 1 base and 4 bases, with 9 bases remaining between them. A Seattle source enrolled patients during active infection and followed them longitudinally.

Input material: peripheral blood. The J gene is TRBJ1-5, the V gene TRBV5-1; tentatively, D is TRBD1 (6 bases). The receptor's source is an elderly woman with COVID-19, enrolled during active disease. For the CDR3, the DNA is TGCGCCAGCAGCTTGACGGACAGAAATCAGCCCCAGCATTTT. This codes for CASSLTDRNQPQHF. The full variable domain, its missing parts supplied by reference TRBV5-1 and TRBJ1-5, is KAGVTQTPRYLIKTRGQQVTLSCSPISGHRSVSWYQQTPGQGLQFLFEYFSETQRNKGNFPGRFSGRQFSNSRSEMNVSTLELGDSALYLCASSLTDRNQPQHFGDGTRLSIL.